One sample yielded the 13 T cell receptor beta chains listed below, sequenced in a study of CD8 T cells in ankylosing spondylitis. Via MiXCR, TCRdb re-called the 5' RACE reads, giving one row per CDR3 protein. The top ten clones hold roughly 13% of a sample with a few hundred thousand distinct CDR3 sequences, 20% to 25% of them seen once. Sequenced input: blood, either unsorted or a sorted T cell fraction (not recorded which). These receptors all come from a male donor with ankylosing spondylitis or in good health (not recorded which).

This clonotype was observed a few times. The chain's CDR3 is CASSLVLALEQFF. CDR3 in DNA: TGTGCCAGCAGCTTAGTACTAGCTCTTGAGCAGTTCTTC. The chain joins TRBV7-9 to TRBJ2-1, with TRBD2 as a possible D gene (6 bases). Trimming removed 1 base from V and 9 bases from J, with 10 bases in between. This CDR3 region has 13 residues. Germline values: CDR1 SEHNR, CDR2 FQNEAQ (reference sequence).

The CDR3 here is CASSLATGLHNEQFF. CDR3 in DNA: TGTGCCAGCAGCTTAGCCACCGGACTCCACAATGAGCAGTTCTTC. The V and J genes are TRBV7-9 and TRBJ2-1, with D tentatively TRBD2 (5 bases). The germline V gene has CDR1 SEHNR and CDR2 FQNEAQ (reference sequence). CDR3 length: 15 residues. Deletions cut 0 bases from V and 5 bases from J, with 11 bases between.

This clonotype was seen a handful of times. This chain uses TRBV5-5 with TRBJ2-7; the D is unclear. Trimming took off 1 base at V and 4 bases at J, with 18 bases between the two ends. Germline values: CDR1 SGHKS, CDR2 YYEKEE (reference sequence). The CDR3 runs 16 residues. The CDR3 DNA follows: TGTGCCAGCAGCTTGATTTTTGGGGATGACCAATACGAGCAGTACTTC. The encoded protein is CASSLIFGDDQYEQYF.

This clonotype was detected a few times. The gene calls are TRBV5-1 and TRBJ2-7; D is perhaps TRBD1 (6 bases). The CDR3 runs 13 residues. The ends were cut back, 3 bases at V and 5 bases at J, with 12 bases in the middle. Germline CDR1 reads SGHRS; CDR2 reads YFSETQ. The chain's CDR3 is CASSWATGNEQYF. CDR3 coding DNA: TGCGCCAGCAGCTGGGCTACAGGGAACGAGCAGTACTTC.

This clonotype has only one observation. This chain joins TRBV20-1 and TRBJ2-5; 7 bases agree with TRBD1. This CDR3 is built from 15 residues. The V gene's germline CDR1 is DFQATT and CDR2 SNEGSKA (reference sequence). J gave up 2 bases and V 2 bases, and 8 bases lay outside the gene matches. DNA for the CDR3: TGCAGTGCTAGAAGAGAAGGGGACAGACAAGAGACCCAGTACTTC. Protein sequence: CSARREGDRQETQYF.

This chain joins TRBV20-1 and TRBJ2-3, with 7 bases lining up with TRBD2. V was clipped by 6 bases and J by 2 bases; unmatched bases: 14. CDR1 DFQATT and CDR2 SNEGSKA come from the germline V gene (reference sequence). CDR3 length equals 16 residues. The CDR3 reads CSATPRRGMYTDTQYF. The CDR3 bases are TGCAGTGCCACCCCGAGGCGGGGGATGTACACAGATACGCAGTATTTT.

In this sample, this clonotype turned up many times. The chain has TRBV3-1 and TRBJ2-3, with TRBD2 matching over 10 bases. Germline CDR1 and CDR2: LGHDT and YNNKEL (reference sequence). Trimming removed 3 bases from V and 3 bases from J; junction bases left unmatched: 9. This CDR3 contains 17 residues. CDR3 coding DNA: TGTGCCAGCAGCCACCCAGCGGGGGGGCCGATAACAGATACGCAGTATTTT. Amino acids: CASSHPAGGPITDTQYF.

This clonotype came up a few times. The chain combines TRBV3-1 with TRBJ2-7; D may be TRBD2 (5 bases). The CDR3 length is 14 residues. The V gene lost 0 bases and the J gene lost 5 bases, with 11 bases spanning the gap. Germline CDR1 is LGHDT and CDR2 is YNNKEL (reference sequence). Here the CDR3 reads CASSQDLIGDEQYF. CDR3 nucleotides: TGTGCCAGCAGCCAAGATCTGATCGGGGACGAGCAGTACTTC.

J is TRBJ2-2 and V is TRBV11-3; D unresolved. Germline V gives CDR1 SGHNT, CDR2 YENEEA. V gave up 5 bases and J gave up 7 bases, with 11 bases separating them. CDR3 size: 13 residues. CDR3 DNA: TGTGCCAGCAGCGCCCGAACGAACGGGGAGCTGTTTTTT. Translation gives CASSARTNGELFF.

This clonotype appeared a few times. The chain has TRBV12-3 or TRBV12-4 and TRBJ1-4; D gene ambiguous. Trimming took 7 bases from V and 4 from J, leaving 19 bases between them. The CDR3 runs to 16 residues. The DNA for the CDR3 is TGTGCCAGCACCTTACGGTTGTCGACGCTTAATGAAAAACTGTTTTTT. As protein: CASTLRLSTLNEKLFF.

This clonotype was seen more than once but under ten times. The chain is built from TRBV2 and TRBJ2-5; 11 nucleotides line up with TRBD2. V lost 2 bases and J lost 5; bases outside the gene matches: 7. This CDR3 region has 16 residues. In germline, CDR1 is SNHLY, CDR2 FYNNEI. The CDR3 region has the DNA TGTGCCAGCAGTGAATCTAGCGGGGGGATTCGGGAGACCCAGTACTTC. Its translation is CASSESSGGIRETQYF.

This sequence joins TRBV6-1 and TRBJ2-1; TRBD1 matches 8 bases. There are 15 residues in the CDR3. V was clipped by 6 bases and J by 7 bases; unmatched bases: 11. Germline CDR1 and CDR2: MNHNS and SASEGT. The CDR3 DNA reads as TGTGCCAGCAGAAGACAGGGGATTGCTCCTAATGAGCAGTTCTTC. It encodes CASRRQGIAPNEQFF.

This clonotype occurred once. This rearrangement joins TRBV2 to TRBJ2-5, with 8 bases aligning to TRBD2. This CDR3 is built from 16 residues. Germline loops: CDR1 SNHLY, CDR2 FYNNEI. Losses at the gene ends were 7 bases for V and 3 bases for J; bases not matched to a gene: 13. The CDR3 region is CASTLLVAGTEETQYF. CDR3 sequence (DNA): TGTGCCAGCACCCTTTTGGTAGCGGGGACCGAAGAGACCCAGTACTTC.